This T cell receptor beta chain is drawn from a study of cytomegalovirus exposure and HLA in healthy donors. Study-wide points: One variant, a missense change in DCLRE1C, was linked in a later analysis to TCR beta V- and J-gene trimming. Available immune exposure information covered CMV serostatus only.

Worth noting for this clone: The antigen is not known.

Primers for the PCR totalled 60 Vbeta and 13 Jbeta. The authors' processing: Approximately 73 million unique TCR beta chains, about 12 million shared, were counted in a later analysis. Assay used: immunoSEQ multiplex PCR; TCRdb lists only in-frame clones, some missing. That table supplies the V and J calls and clone size; D and trimming were determined from the DNA. Of around 120,000 clones in the sample, about 85% were seen once. With 7 bases removed from V and 0 bases from J, the gap between germline ends came to 15 bases. CDR1 is LNHDA, CDR2 SQIVND, per germline (reference sequence). The CDR3 is 15 residues long.

This chain links TRBV19 with TRBJ1-2, with D maybe TRBD1 (6 bases). The clonotype comes from a boy younger than 18 in good health and CMV-seronegative. The specimen was PBMCs. The chain's CDR3 is CASTSIGTTNYGYTF. Here the CDR3 DNA reads TGTGCCAGTACTTCGATCGGGACAACTAACTATGGCTACACCTTC.